These 24 T cell receptor beta chains originate from one sample sequenced in a study of blood T cell repertoires in COVID-19. The data were produced by immunoSEQ multiplex PCR, yet TCRdb's version contains in-frame clones alone and is incomplete. The sample shows approximately 80,000 clones, 82% of them seen only once. Sequencing used peripheral blood. All receptors come from a man aged 60-69 years with acute or convalescent COVID-19.

The chain joins TRBV18 to TRBJ1-1; D is ambiguous. The germline V gene has CDR1 KGHSH and CDR2 LQKENI. There are 14 residues in the CDR3. V lost 6 bases and J 1 base, leaving 12 bases between the germline ends. Written as DNA, the CDR3 is TGTGCCAGCTCCCTTTCAGAGGCGAACACTGAAGCTTTCTTT. This sequence encodes CASSLSEANTEAFF.

This clone has just a few counts. This rearrangement joins TRBV7-2 to TRBJ2-3, with 10 bases identical to TRBD2. Germline CDR1 SGHTA, CDR2 FQGNSA. J gave up 0 bases and V 3 bases, and 6 bases lay outside the gene matches. The CDR3 is 17 residues long. CDR3: CASSLTLAGASTDTQYF. CDR3 sequence (DNA): TGTGCCAGCAGCTTGACGCTAGCGGGGGCTAGCACAGATACGCAGTATTTT. Full variable domain (remainder filled in from reference TRBV7-2 and TRBJ2-3): GAGVSQSPSNKVTEKGKDVELRCDPISGHTALYWYRQSLGQGLEFLIYFQGNSAPDKSGLPSDRFSAERTGGSVSTLTIQRTQQEDSAVYLCASSLTLAGASTDTQYFGPGTRLTVL.

V is TRBV5-1 and J is TRBJ2-7; TRBD1 aligns across 7 bases. The germline CDR1 and CDR2 sequences are SGHRS and YFSETQ. V dropped 0 bases and J dropped 7; count of bases not matched to a gene: 13. This CDR3 is 16 amino acids long. CDR3 in amino acids: CASSLVGRQGRGEQYF. CDR3 nucleotide sequence: TGCGCCAGCAGCTTGGTTGGACGACAGGGAAGGGGAGAGCAGTACTTC.

The rearrangement joins TRBV6-6 to TRBJ2-7; a weak D match, TRBD1 (5 bases). The germline CDR1 and CDR2 sequences are MNHNY and SVGAGI (reference sequence). There are 13 residues in the CDR3. V lost 7 bases and J 1 base, leaving 11 bases between the germline ends. CDR3 sequence (DNA): TGTGCCAGCAAGACAGAATATTCCTACGAGCAGTACTTC. Its translation: CASKTEYSYEQYF.

The chain carries TRBV7-9 and TRBJ1-1; TRBD1 matches at 8 bases. The germline CDR1 and CDR2 sequences are SEHNR and FQNEAQ (reference sequence). The CDR3 is made up of 14 amino acids. Losses at the gene ends were 3 bases for V and 7 bases for J; bases not matched to a gene: 7. The chain's CDR3 is CASSFWQGAGEAFF. CDR3 nucleotide sequence: TGTGCCAGCAGCTTTTGGCAGGGGGCGGGTGAAGCTTTCTTT.

The genes are TRBV18 and TRBJ1-5; D might be TRBD1 (6 bases). Trimming took off 3 bases at V and 1 base at J, with 16 bases between the two ends. CDR3 length: 17 residues. Germline V gene sequence: CDR1 KGHSH, CDR2 LQKENI. CDR3 region: CASSPGPGGGSNQPQHF. As DNA, the CDR3 is TGTGCCAGCTCACCCGGGCCGGGGGGCGGAAGCAATCAGCCCCAGCATTTT.

This clone appeared once. V is TRBV18 and J is TRBJ2-1, with TRBD2 identical over 7 bases. Germline CDR1 reads KGHSH; CDR2 reads LQKENI. The CDR3 runs 17 residues. V was pared by 5 bases and J by 7 bases, with 17 bases of the junction left unmatched. The CDR3 loop reads CASSSRLAERGRNEQFF. The CDR3 DNA reads TGTGCCAGCTCATCAAGACTAGCCGAACGTGGGAGGAATGAGCAGTTCTTC.

This chain uses TRBV6-6 with TRBJ2-7; D is perhaps TRBD1 (6 bases). Trimming took off 5 bases at V and 1 base at J, with 9 bases between the two ends. CDR3 size: 13 residues. Germline V gives CDR1 MNHNY, CDR2 SVGAGI (reference sequence). The chain's CDR3 is CASSQQGSYEQYF. The CDR3 nucleotides are TGTGCCAGCAGTCAACAGGGATCCTACGAGCAGTACTTC.

The genes are TRBV4-2 and TRBJ1-2; 8 bases fit TRBD1. J was trimmed by 0 bases and V by 0 bases; bases with no gene match: 6. The length of the CDR3 is 17 residues. The germline gives CDR1 LGHNA, CDR2 YNFKEQ. The CDR3: CASSQEDRGWANYGYTF. The CDR3 DNA follows: TGTGCCAGCAGCCAAGAAGACAGGGGATGGGCTAACTATGGCTACACCTTC.

The V call is TRBV6-2 or TRBV6-3, the J call TRBJ1-3; D is undetermined. With 5 bases removed from V and 1 base from J, the gap between germline ends came to 18 bases. This CDR3 has 17 amino acids. Germline CDR1 MNHEY, CDR2 SVGEGT. The CDR3 is CASSTSPTGRSGNTIYF. For the CDR3, the DNA is TGTGCCAGCAGTACCTCCCCGACGGGAAGGTCTGGAAACACCATATATTTT.

Turning to this clone: Distinct nucleotide sequences in the sample also encode this CDR3. The chain couples TRBV2 to TRBJ2-2; D perhaps matches TRBD1 (6 bases). The CDR3 consists of 14 residues. CDR1 and CDR2 (germline): SNHLY, FYNNEI. Trimming took off 9 bases at V and 0 bases at J, with 11 bases between the two ends. The chain's CDR3 is CARGAGANTGELFF. The CDR3, as DNA: TGTGCCAGGGGGGCGGGCGCGAACACCGGGGAGCTGTTTTTT.

This CDR3 reads CAGPQNQPQHF. Written as DNA, the CDR3 is TGTGCCGGGCCTCAGAATCAGCCCCAGCATTTT. The chain links TRBV19 to TRBJ1-5; D remains unclear. Germline V gene lookup returns CDR1 LNHDA and CDR2 SQIVND (reference sequence). The CDR3 has 11 amino acids. Between the trimmed V and J ends, which lost 11 bases and 4 bases, there was a span of 9 bases.

A single count supports this clone. The chain carries TRBV15 and TRBJ1-1, with no clear D. Germline CDR1 and CDR2: LNHNV and YYDKDF (reference sequence). This CDR3 region has 13 residues. V lost 5 bases, J lost 4 bases, and 11 bases lay in between. The DNA for the CDR3 is TGTGCCACCAGCTTAGTCCTGTCCACTGAAGCTTTCTTT. It is translated as CATSLVLSTEAFF.

This clone was seen only a few times. This chain connects TRBV5-1 to TRBJ2-1; 8 bases fit TRBD2. Trimming took 4 bases from V and 6 from J; bases not matched to a gene: 9. The CDR3 length is 15 residues. Germline CDR1 SGHRS, CDR2 YFSETQ. The CDR3 is CASSGGAGGPNEQFF. DNA of the CDR3: TGCGCCAGCAGCGGGGGGGCGGGAGGTCCCAATGAGCAGTTCTTC.

V usage is TRBV28 and J usage is TRBJ2-3; TRBD2 matches 9 bases. The CDR3 has 14 amino acids. Germline V gene sequence: CDR1 MDHEN, CDR2 SYDVKM. The ends lost 6 bases at V and 4 bases at J; junction bases unmatched: 5. This CDR3 is CASRSEREADTQYF. CDR3 bases: TGTGCCAGCAGATCAGAGCGGGAGGCAGATACGCAGTATTTT.

The CDR3 sequence: CASSLGQGTTNTEAFF. The CDR3 DNA reads as TGTGCCAGCTCCCTCGGACAGGGGACGACGAACACTGAAGCTTTCTTT. The chain is built from TRBV18 and TRBJ1-1, with 9 bases that match TRBD1. Trimming took 6 bases from V and 1 from J; bases not matched to a gene: 9. The germline CDR1 and CDR2 sequences are KGHSH and LQKENI. The CDR3 covers 16 residues. Filled out from reference TRBV18 and TRBJ1-1, the complete variable domain reads NAGVMQNPRHLVRRRGQEARLRCSPMKGHSHVYWYRQLPEEGLKFMVYLQKENIIDESGMPKERFSAEFPKEGPSILRIQQVVRGDSAAYFCASSLGQGTTNTEAFFGQGTRLTVV.

The chain is built from TRBV12-3 or TRBV12-4 and TRBJ2-7; D gene unclear. V was clipped by 6 bases and J by 3 bases, with 9 bases between them. This CDR3 comprises 12 residues. Written as DNA, the CDR3 is TGTGCCAGCAGCACTACGTACTACGAGCAGTACTTC. Translating it yields CASSTTYYEQYF.

The rearrangement uses TRBV2 and TRBJ2-5; TRBD1 aligns across 8 bases. This CDR3 has 14 amino acids. V was clipped by 7 bases and J by 5 bases; unmatched bases: 9. The germline V gene has CDR1 SNHLY and CDR2 FYNNEI. The CDR3 DNA follows: TGTGCCAGCACTCTGGACAGGGTAAAGGAGACCCAGTACTTC. Residues: CASTLDRVKETQYF.

The rearrangement joins TRBV7-8 to TRBJ1-5; 7 nucleotides match TRBD1. Trimming took 5 bases from V and 4 from J; bases not matched to a gene: 8. This CDR3 comprises 15 residues. Looked up from germline, CDR1 is SGHVS and CDR2 is FQNEAQ. Here the CDR3 reads CASSIGAQGNQPQHF. In nucleotides, the CDR3 is TGTGCCAGCAGCATAGGAGCACAGGGGAATCAGCCCCAGCATTTT.

The chain combines TRBV19 with TRBJ1-2; no firm D call. Trimming pared 2 bases from V and 5 bases from J, leaving 12 bases between. This CDR3 has 14 residues. Germline-derived CDR1 and CDR2 are LNHDA and SQIVND (reference sequence). CDR3 nucleotides: TGTGCCAGTAGTATACCGGGGAGTCTGTATGGCTACACCTTC. It codes for CASSIPGSLYGYTF.

This clone turned up a few times. The chain combines TRBV28 with TRBJ1-1; weak D call: TRBD1 (5 bases). The CDR3 covers 15 residues. CDR1 and CDR2 from the germline V gene are MDHEN and SYDVKM. Trimming pared 3 bases from V and 1 base from J, leaving 12 bases between. CDR3 nucleotide sequence: TGTGCCAGCAGTTTCTCCACAGGCAGGAACACTGAAGCTTTCTTT. Translation gives CASSFSTGRNTEAFF.

The rearrangement joins TRBV5-1 to TRBJ2-7; D is possibly TRBD2 (6 bases). The germline V gene has CDR1 SGHRS and CDR2 YFSETQ. The CDR3 length is 13 residues. The germline V and J ends were trimmed by 4 bases and 0 bases, with 8 bases remaining between them. Written as DNA, the CDR3 is TGCGCCAGCAGCCCCGGGGGCTCCTACGAGCAGTACTTC. Translation: CASSPGGSYEQYF. The full variable domain, in which reference TRBV5-1 and TRBJ2-7 provide the parts outside the CDR3, is KAGVTQTPRYLIKTRGQQVTLSCSPISGHRSVSWYQQTPGQGLQFLFEYFSETQRNKGNFPGRFSGRQFSNSRSEMNVSTLELGDSALYLCASSPGGSYEQYFGPGTRLTVT.

The CDR3 reads CASSLRGANVLTF. The CDR3 nucleotides are TGTGCCAGCAGTTTGAGAGGGGCCAACGTCCTGACTTTC. This sequence joins TRBV12-3 or TRBV12-4 and TRBJ2-6; no clear D gene. V was cut by 3 bases and J by 4 bases, with 4 bases left in between. The CDR3 is 13 residues long.

This clone was detected only a few times. The junction shows a germline mismatch at one end, possibly a read error. The chain couples TRBV6-2 or TRBV6-3 to TRBJ1-4, with 7 nucleotides matching TRBD1. The CDR3 has 14 residues. Germline V lookup: CDR1 MNHEY, CDR2 SVGEGT. The CDR3 nucleotides are TGTGCCAGCAGGTACTCTGGACAGGCAGAAAAACTGTTTTTT. It is translated as CASRYSGQAEKLFF.